The 32 T cell receptor beta chains below were found in one sample sequenced in a study of blood T cell repertoires in COVID-19. Assay used: immunoSEQ multiplex PCR; TCRdb lists only in-frame clones, some missing. The repertoire holds approximately 69,000 clones, with nearly 80% as singletons. Sequencing was carried out using peripheral blood. These receptors all come from a human donor in a cohort sampled during active COVID-19.

The chain recombines TRBV21-1 with TRBJ1-5; the tabulated D call, TRBD1, remains unverified against the DNA. TRBV21-1 is described as a pseudogene. This CDR3 contains 13 residues. The CDR3 DNA follows: TGTGCCAGCAGCGACAGGAGCAATCAGCCCCAGCATTTT. Translating gives CASSDRSNQPQHF.

The genes are TRBV28 and TRBJ2-2; 7 positions agree with TRBD2. Trimming took 3 bases from V and 5 from J; bases not matched to a gene: 6. Germline CDR1 MDHEN, CDR2 SYDVKM. The length of the CDR3 is 15 residues. The CDR3 reads CASSFSQGGTGELFF. CDR3 DNA: TGTGCCAGCAGTTTTAGCCAGGGAGGGACCGGGGAGCTGTTTTTT.

The chain is built from TRBV19 and TRBJ2-5; 8 positions agree with TRBD2. After removal of 1 base from V and 2 bases from J, the junction contained 6 bases not matched to a gene. Germline V lookup: CDR1 LNHDA, CDR2 SQIVND (reference sequence). This CDR3 is 16 amino acids long. In DNA form, the CDR3 reads TGTGCCAGTAGTATAGGGGCGGGAGGTTTGCAAGAGACCCAGTACTTC. It encodes CASSIGAGGLQETQYF.

The sample holds a few counts of this clone. The chain recombines TRBV15 with TRBJ2-7, with no clear D. This CDR3 region has 12 residues. Trimming cost V 6 bases and J 3 bases, with 9 bases left between them. Germline-derived CDR1 and CDR2 are LNHNV and YYDKDF (reference sequence). CDR3 amino acids: CATSPGYYEQYF. The DNA of the CDR3 is TGTGCCACCAGTCCAGGTTACTACGAGCAGTACTTC.

This chain joins TRBV5-4 and TRBJ1-2, with 9 bases aligning to TRBD1. The length of the CDR3 is 16 residues. Germline V CDR1 and CDR2: SGHNT, YYREEE (reference sequence). V lost 3 bases to trimming and J lost 3 bases; unmatched junction nucleotides: 9. The chain's CDR3 is CASSSGTGRDDYGYTF. For the CDR3, the DNA is TGTGCCAGCAGCTCCGGGACAGGGAGAGACGACTATGGCTACACCTTC.

J is TRBJ1-6 and V is TRBV27, with TRBD1 identical over 11 bases. The CDR3 is 15 amino acids. V was clipped by 4 bases and J by 7 bases; unmatched bases: 3. Germline V gene sequence: CDR1 MNHEY, CDR2 SMNVEV (reference sequence). CDR3 protein: CASSWGQGENSPLHF. The DNA for the CDR3 is TGTGCCAGCAGTTGGGGACAGGGGGAAAATTCACCCCTCCACTTT.

The chain joins TRBV5-1 to TRBJ2-1; 9 bases are shared with TRBD1. The CDR3 length is 12 residues. V dropped 7 bases and J dropped 7; count of bases not matched to a gene: 3. Per the germline V gene, CDR1 is SGHRS and CDR2 is YFSETQ. This CDR3 reads CASGQGWNEQFF. The CDR3 bases are TGCGCCAGCGGACAGGGGTGGAATGAGCAGTTCTTC.

V is TRBV7-9 and J is TRBJ2-3; D uncertain. The germline CDR1 and CDR2 sequences are SEHNR and FQNEAQ (reference sequence). The CDR3 consists of 14 residues. The V end lost 5 bases, the J end lost 1 base, and 10 bases lay between the germline ends. Written as DNA, the CDR3 is TGTGCCAGCAGCCTGGCCCTTGGCACAGATACGCAGTATTTT. The encoded protein is CASSLALGTDTQYF.

This chain connects TRBV30 to TRBJ1-1, with 12 bases lining up with TRBD1. CDR3 size: 14 residues. The germline gives CDR1 GTSNPN, CDR2 SVGIG (reference sequence). The junction had 9 bases not matched to a gene; V was cut back by 4 bases and J by 9 bases. The DNA for the CDR3 is TGTGCCTGGACCCCCGGGACAGGGGGCTTTCAAGCTTTCTTT. It encodes CAWTPGTGGFQAFF. Complete variable domain (other parts from reference TRBV30 and TRBJ1-1): SQTIHQWPATLVQPVGSPLSLECTVEGTSNPNLYWYRQAAGRGLQLLFYSVGIGQISSEVPQNLSASRPQDRQFILSSKKLLLSDSGFYLCAWTPGTGGFQAFFGQGTRLTVV.

A single count supports this clone. V is TRBV28 and J is TRBJ1-5, with 8 bases matching TRBD1. This CDR3 comprises 17 residues. The trim removed 6 bases at V and 0 bases at J, leaving 10 bases unmatched. Germline values: CDR1 MDHEN, CDR2 SYDVKM. This CDR3 reads CASRTTGAADSNQPQHF. CDR3 nucleotide sequence: TGTGCCAGCAGAACGACAGGGGCCGCCGATAGCAATCAGCCCCAGCATTTT.

The chain is built from TRBV7-9 and TRBJ2-7, with 7 positions matching TRBD2. J gave up 3 bases and V 5 bases, and 10 bases lay outside the gene matches. The CDR3 runs to 15 residues. The germline V gene encodes CDR1 SEHNR and CDR2 FQNEAQ (reference sequence). The CDR3, as DNA: TGTGCCAGCAGCCCCCCGGTGGGGGGGGGCTACGAGCAGTACTTC. Translating it yields CASSPPVGGGYEQYF.

This chain joins TRBV7-2 and TRBJ1-3; D not certain. CDR1 is SGHTA and CDR2 is FQGNSA in the germline V gene. Trimming removed 1 base at V and 0 bases at J, with 7 bases between. CDR3 length: 15 residues. CDR3 coding DNA: TGTGCCAGCAGCTTAGACAGTATCTCTGGAAACACCATATATTTT. Its translation is CASSLDSISGNTIYF.

The CDR3 nucleotides are TGTGCCAGCAGCTTAGAAGGGACAGGAAATTCACCCCTCCACTTT. Its protein is CASSLEGTGNSPLHF. The chain links TRBV11-2 to TRBJ1-6, with TRBD1 matching over 8 bases. The CDR3 loop spans 15 amino acids. After removal of 0 bases from V and 7 bases from J, the junction contained 2 bases not matched to a gene. The germline gives CDR1 SGHAT, CDR2 FQNNGV.

This clone was observed a single time. CDR3 protein: CASSSGQDSYEQYF. CDR3 nucleotide sequence: TGCGCCAGCAGCTCGGGACAGGACTCCTACGAGCAGTACTTC. The V and J genes are TRBV5-1 and TRBJ2-7; 8 bases are shared with TRBD1. With V trimmed by 3 bases and J by 0 bases, 2 bases remained unmatched. In germline, CDR1 is SGHRS, CDR2 YFSETQ. The CDR3 loop spans 14 amino acids.

The chain recombines TRBV27 with TRBJ2-5, with 11 nucleotides matching TRBD2. Matching the DNA end better, TRBJ2-7 makes the J call doubtful. This CDR3 has 17 amino acids. CDR1 and CDR2 from the germline V gene are MNHEY and SMNVEV (reference sequence). CDR3 region: CASSLVVAGGPGYEQYF. The CDR3 bases are TGTGCCAGCAGTTTGGTGGTAGCGGGAGGGCCGGGTTACGAGCAGTACTTC.

The V gene is TRBV2, the J gene TRBJ1-1; tentative D call: TRBD1 (5 bases). Germline CDR1 and CDR2: SNHLY and FYNNEI. CDR3 length: 15 residues. V was cut by 6 bases and J by 0 bases, with 14 bases left in between. CDR3 sequence: CASREYQGMNTEAFF. In DNA, the CDR3 is TGTGCCAGCAGGGAGTATCAGGGCATGAACACTGAAGCTTTCTTT.

The chain links TRBV18 to TRBJ1-4; D gene uncertain. Germline loops: CDR1 KGHSH, CDR2 LQKENI. V was clipped by 2 bases and J by 0 bases, with 13 bases between them. This CDR3 contains 17 residues. The CDR3 region is CASSPRPAEATNEKLFF. Written as DNA, the CDR3 is TGTGCCAGCTCACCAAGGCCTGCCGAGGCAACTAATGAAAAACTGTTTTTT.

This clone occurred many times. V is TRBV4-2 and J is TRBJ1-3; D perhaps matches TRBD1 (5 bases). CDR1 LGHNA and CDR2 YNFKEQ come from the germline V gene. Trimming left V 0 bases short and J 2 bases short, with 17 bases between. This CDR3 is built from 18 residues. CDR3 DNA sequence: TGTGCCAGCAGCCAAGATTTAATTGGGGGGTCGACTGGAAACACCATATATTTT. Residues: CASSQDLIGGSTGNTIYF.

This clone turned up a few times. The V gene is TRBV6-4, the J gene TRBJ2-1; D gene uncertain. This CDR3 has 15 amino acids. Germline CDR1 reads MRHNA; CDR2 reads SNTAGT. Trimming left V 5 bases short and J 0 bases short, with 11 bases between. Here the CDR3 reads CASSLDSSSYNEQFF. The CDR3 coding sequence is TGTGCCAGCAGTCTTGATAGCTCCTCCTACAATGAGCAGTTCTTC.

The table lists this clone with a count of one. The chain employs TRBV2 and TRBJ2-7; 12 bases are a match to TRBD1. This CDR3 contains 13 residues. Germline-derived CDR1 and CDR2 are SNHLY and FYNNEI. V lost 8 bases, J lost 6 bases, and 5 bases stayed unmatched. CDR3 sequence reads: CASSGTGGSEQYF. The DNA for the CDR3 is TGTGCCAGCTCCGGGACAGGGGGCAGCGAGCAGTACTTC.

This chain connects TRBV5-5 to TRBJ2-7; a weak D match, TRBD1 (6 bases). The V gene lost 0 bases and the J gene lost 3 bases, with 16 bases spanning the gap. Looked up from germline, CDR1 is SGHKS and CDR2 is YYEKEE (reference sequence). CDR3 length: 16 amino acids. CDR3 protein: CASSLGAGASYYEQYF. In nucleotides, the CDR3 is TGTGCCAGCAGCTTGGGCGCAGGGGCCTCCTACTACGAGCAGTACTTC. The full variable domain, rest sourced from reference TRBV5-5 and TRBJ2-7, is DAGVTQSPTHLIKTRGQQVTLRCSPISGHKSVSWYQQVLGQGPQFIFQYYEKEERGRGNFPDRFSARQFPNYSSELNVNALLLGDSALYLCASSLGAGASYYEQYFGPGTRLTVT.

This clone showed up many times. This sequence joins TRBV9 and TRBJ1-1; 10 nucleotides line up with TRBD1. Germline V CDR1 and CDR2: SGDLS, YYNGEE. This CDR3 spans 17 amino acids. J lost 6 bases, V lost 0 bases, and 11 bases had no gene match. The CDR3 loop is CASSVAVKPGQGSEAFF. The CDR3 DNA follows: TGTGCCAGCAGCGTAGCCGTAAAGCCGGGACAGGGGTCTGAAGCTTTCTTT.

CDR3 DNA: TGTGCCAGCAGCCCGGGGACAGGGAACTACGAGCAGTACTTC. This encodes CASSPGTGNYEQYF. The V call is TRBV5-4, the J call TRBJ2-7, with 9 bases aligning to TRBD1. CDR3 length: 14 residues. In germline, CDR1 is SGHNT, CDR2 YYREEE (reference sequence). V trimming: 4 bases; J trimming: 3 bases; junction bases outside the gene matches: 5. The full variable domain, rest sourced from reference TRBV5-4 and TRBJ2-7, is ETGVTQSPTHLIKTRGQQVTLRCSSQSGHNTVSWYQQALGQGPQFIFQYYREEENGRGNFPPRFSGLQFPNYSSELNVNALELDDSALYLCASSPGTGNYEQYFGPGTRLTVT.

This chain links TRBV11-2 with TRBJ2-2; 9 bases map to TRBD1. The CDR3 has 15 amino acids. V shed 4 bases and J 2 bases; nucleotides not matched to a gene: 2. In germline, CDR1 is SGHAT, CDR2 FQNNGV. Here the CDR3 reads CASSWTGVNTGELFF. CDR3 DNA: TGTGCCAGCAGCTGGACAGGGGTTAACACCGGGGAGCTGTTTTTT. Filled out from reference TRBV11-2 and TRBJ2-2, the complete variable domain reads EAGVAQSPRYKIIEKRQSVAFWCNPISGHATLYWYQQILGQGPKLLIQFQNNGVVDDSQLPKDRFSAERLKGVDSTLKIQPAKLEDSAVYLCASSWTGVNTGELFFGEGSRLTVL.

The V call is TRBV5-1, the J call TRBJ2-6; TRBD2 matches 10 bases. CDR1 and CDR2 (germline): SGHRS, YFSETQ. With 0 bases clipped from V and 0 bases from J, the junction kept 6 bases outside the gene matches. The CDR3 loop spans 19 amino acids. The CDR3 reads CASSLATSGSFSGANVLTF. Written as DNA, the CDR3 is TGCGCCAGCAGCTTGGCGACTAGCGGGTCCTTCTCTGGGGCCAACGTCCTGACTTTC.

This clone was counted between two and nine times. The rearrangement joins TRBV7-9 to TRBJ1-1, with TRBD1 matching over 8 bases. After removal of 2 bases from V and 1 base from J, the junction contained 3 bases not matched to a gene. CDR1 is SEHNR, CDR2 FQNEAQ, per germline (reference sequence). This CDR3 contains 15 residues. CDR3 sequence reads: CASSLRTGSNTEAFF. Here the CDR3 DNA reads TGTGCCAGCAGCTTAAGGACAGGGTCGAACACTGAAGCTTTCTTT.

The chain couples TRBV7-9 to TRBJ1-3, with D unclear. Trimming took off 8 bases at V and 0 bases at J, with 14 bases between the two ends. Germline CDR1 SEHNR, CDR2 FQNEAQ (reference sequence). CDR3 length equals 15 residues. CDR3 coding DNA: TGTGCCAGCGGCGGGAAGACGAGCTCTGGAAACACCATATATTTT. It encodes CASGGKTSSGNTIYF.

In its sample, this clone was seen once. The chain is built from TRBV6-4 and TRBJ2-1; TRBD1 aligns across 7 bases. Germline loops: CDR1 MRHNA, CDR2 SNTAGT. The CDR3 has 14 residues. V lost 6 bases and J lost 3; bases outside the gene matches: 5. CDR3 in amino acids: CASSRDRVYNEQFF. CDR3 sequence (DNA): TGTGCCAGCAGCAGAGACAGGGTCTACAATGAGCAGTTCTTC.

The V call is TRBV27, the J call TRBJ2-1; D is ambiguous. V was cut by 3 bases and J by 6 bases, with 6 bases left in between. Per the germline V gene, CDR1 is MNHEY and CDR2 is SMNVEV (reference sequence). The length of the CDR3 is 12 residues. Written as DNA, the CDR3 is TGTGCCAGCAGTTTGTCATTCAATGAGCAGTTCTTC. Protein sequence: CASSLSFNEQFF.

The table lists this clone with a few counts. The J gene is TRBJ2-2, the V gene TRBV11-3; D unresolved. The CDR3 is made up of 13 amino acids. V lost 0 bases, J lost 6 bases, and 5 bases lay in between. Germline CDR1 is SGHNT and CDR2 is YENEEA. The DNA of the CDR3 is TGTGCCAGCAGCTTAGATTTCGCCGGGGAGCTGTTTTTT. This translates into CASSLDFAGELFF.

The rearrangement uses TRBV24-1 and TRBJ2-1; 11 bases map to TRBD2. With 10 bases clipped from V and 1 base from J, the junction kept 2 bases outside the gene matches. Germline CDR1 reads KGHDR; CDR2 reads SFDVKD. This CDR3 region has 14 residues. CDR3 coding DNA: TGTGCCACAGCTAGCGGGAGGTCCTACAATGAGCAGTTCTTC. Its protein product is CATASGRSYNEQFF.

The chain combines TRBV6-5 with TRBJ2-1, with a possible D match to TRBD2 (6 bases). In germline, CDR1 is MNHEY, CDR2 SVGAGI. The V and J ends lost 5 bases and 7 bases respectively, with 15 bases between them. The CDR3 sequence is 14 residues long. The CDR3 spells CASSRDAGSNEQFF. DNA for the CDR3: TGTGCCAGCAGTAGGGACGCCGGGAGTAATGAGCAGTTCTTC.